Only a few counts were recorded for the clone carrying this T cell receptor beta chain. Its antigen is undetermined. Using its own MiXCR run on the PCR reads, TCRdb lists one record per CDR3 protein. The table records tens of thousands of distinct CDR3 sequences, about a fifth of them present only once. The sample comes from a study of molecular identifiers for immune sequencing clone quantification. Study-wide background: The replicates split RNA from roughly 20,000 or 100,000 naive CD8 cells five ways and sequenced four. Notes on the study in general: Clones of above 20 RNA copies carried over 99% of effector molecules; in naive cells they carried under 1%.

Sorting defined naive CD8 T cells as CD8+CD4-CCR7+CD45RA+. CDR3 length equals 13 residues. Germline V gene lookup returns CDR1 SQVTM and CDR2 ANQGSEA. The J segment lost 6 bases and the V segment lost 4 bases, leaving 2 bases of the junction unmatched. This rearrangement joins TRBV29-1 to TRBJ2-2; 10 nucleotides agree with TRBD2. Sequences were obtained from naive CD8+ T cells from blood, with Jurkat cell RNA spiked in. Subset here: FACS-sorted CD8+CD4-CCR7+CD45RA+ naive T cells. This receptor was identified in a human donor in good health. Some libraries in this study had Jurkat cell RNA spiked in. The DNA of the CDR3 is TGCAGCGTTGCTAGCGGGAGAGCCGGGGAGCTGTTTTTT. Encoded protein: CSVASGRAGELFF.